The clone carrying this T cell receptor beta chain was found many times. Its antigen is unknown. Each CDR3 protein is one row after TCRdb ran MiXCR on the 5' RACE reads. Of around 690,000 distinct CDR3 sequences listed, around 21% are singletons. V lost 11 bases and J 0 bases, leaving 10 bases between the germline ends. Germline CDR1 MNHEY, CDR2 SVGEGT. This CDR3 is 12 amino acids long. The data were obtained in a study of identical twins. Study results and limitations: The models systematically underestimated how much out-of-frame TCR alpha was shared in monozygotic twins. The authors noted that invariant MAIT and iNKT cells could partly confound zero-insertion analyses. In beta out-of-frame sequences, the excess sharing between twins was weaker.

The sample also formed part of further work on T cells expressing NK-cell markers.

Sequencing used PBMCs. The rearrangement joins TRBV6-2 or TRBV6-3 to TRBJ2-5; weak D call: TRBD1 (5 bases). This receptor was obtained from a woman aged 18 to 35 in good health. The CDR3 is CAGGADQETQYF. The CDR3 DNA reads as TGTGCCGGTGGGGCCGACCAAGAGACCCAGTACTTC.